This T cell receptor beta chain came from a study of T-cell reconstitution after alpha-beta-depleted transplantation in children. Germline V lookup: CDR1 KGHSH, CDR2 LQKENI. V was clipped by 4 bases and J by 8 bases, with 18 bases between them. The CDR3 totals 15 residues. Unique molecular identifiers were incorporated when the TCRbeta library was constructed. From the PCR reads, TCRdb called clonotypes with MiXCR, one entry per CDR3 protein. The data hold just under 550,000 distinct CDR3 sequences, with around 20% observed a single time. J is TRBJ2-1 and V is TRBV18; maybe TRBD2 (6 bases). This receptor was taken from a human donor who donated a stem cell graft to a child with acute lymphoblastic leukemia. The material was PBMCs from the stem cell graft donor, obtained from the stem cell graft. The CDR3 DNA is TGTGCCAGCTCACTCGGGATAGCGGTTACGTATGAGCAGTTCTTC. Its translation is CASSLGIAVTYEQFF. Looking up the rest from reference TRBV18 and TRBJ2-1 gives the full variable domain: NAGVMQNPRHLVRRRGQEARLRCSPMKGHSHVYWYRQLPEEGLKFMVYLQKENIIDESGMPKERFSAEFPKEGPSILRIQQVVRGDSAAYFCASSLGIAVTYEQFFGPGTRLTVL.